The clone carrying this T cell receptor beta chain has ten or more counts. Its antigen remains unidentified. The CDR3 runs to 14 residues. The V gene end was trimmed by 5 bases and the J gene end by 7 bases; junction bases not matched to a gene: 11. The germline V gene has CDR1 SEHNR and CDR2 FQNEAQ (reference sequence). This record belongs to a study of T cells after yellow fever vaccination. Study findings and constraints: Post-booster reappearance was seen for most primary-vaccination clones (just under 97% CD4, 80% to 90% CD8).

TCRdb re-analysed the 5' RACE reads in MiXCR, keeping a single row per CDR3 protein. The sample includes about 120,000 distinct CDR3 sequences, roughly 15% of them seen just once. The sample here was CD8+ T cells sorted from PBMCs, taken 5 days after the yellow fever booster vaccination. The chain has TRBV7-9 and TRBJ2-7, with 7 bases matching TRBD1. This sequence was found in a man younger than 30 who received the YFV17D yellow fever vaccine. The CDR3 loop is CASSPGQPVQEQYF. In DNA, the CDR3 is TGTGCCAGCAGCCCGGGACAGCCGGTGCAAGAGCAGTACTTC.